These 29 T cell receptor beta chains originate from one sample sequenced in a study of T cells in Graves' hyperthyroidism and ophthalmopathy. What was amplified from RNA transcripts were TCR beta CDR3 regions. Initially, a first-round RT-PCR of the TCR CDR3 employed the HTBI primer set. Each CDR3 protein is one row after TCRdb ran MiXCR on the multiplex PCR reads. The data hold about 680,000 distinct CDR3 sequences, with 35% observed a single time. The sample taken for sequencing was blood. These TCRs come from a woman in her thirties or forties with Graves' hyperthyroidism.

This clonotype was seen a few times. The genes are TRBV5-6 and TRBJ1-1, with a possible D match to TRBD1 (5 bases). Trimming took 0 bases from V and 7 from J, leaving 16 bases between them. Germline assignment: CDR1 SGHDT and CDR2 YYEEEE. This CDR3 contains 15 residues. The CDR3 protein is CASSLVPAAGDEAFF. The CDR3 DNA follows: TGTGCCAGCAGCTTGGTACCGGCGGCGGGGGATGAAGCTTTCTTT.

The chain recombines TRBV12-3 or TRBV12-4 with TRBJ1-1; tentatively, D is TRBD1 (5 bases). The CDR3 runs 13 residues. As DNA, the CDR3 is TGTGCTACCCGACAGTACATGAACACTGAAGCTTTCTTT. Protein: CATRQYMNTEAFF.

V usage is TRBV19 and J usage is TRBJ1-2, with 10 bases lining up with TRBD1. CDR1 and CDR2 from the germline V gene are LNHDA and SQIVND (reference sequence). With 9 bases clipped from V and 2 bases from J, the junction kept 9 bases outside the gene matches. This CDR3 has 15 residues. The CDR3: CASSSGTGVNYGYTF. The CDR3 nucleotides read TGTGCCAGCTCATCGGGGACAGGGGTCAACTATGGCTACACCTTC.

This clonotype was counted ten times or more. The V and J genes are TRBV9 and TRBJ2-5, with D tentatively TRBD1 (6 bases). V dropped 0 bases and J dropped 1 base, with 10 bases sitting between them. The CDR3 covers 15 residues. Germline CDR1 SGDLS, CDR2 YYNGEE. The CDR3 coding sequence is TGTGCCAGCAGCGTAGTGGGGGCCAGCCAAGAGACCCAGTACTTC. It translates to CASSVVGASQETQYF.

This CDR3 reads CASSLAPEFNEKLFF. CDR3 sequence (DNA): TGCGCCAGCAGCTTGGCACCGGAGTTTAATGAAAAACTGTTTTTT. This sequence joins TRBV5-1 and TRBJ1-4; no clear D gene. The CDR3 has 15 residues. The germline V gene encodes CDR1 SGHRS and CDR2 YFSETQ. The V gene lost 0 bases and the J gene lost 4 bases, with 10 bases spanning the gap.

This clonotype was seen ten or more times. The chain is built from TRBV25-1 and TRBJ2-7; D is undetermined. The V end lost 4 bases, the J end lost 3 bases, and 10 bases lay between the germline ends. The CDR3 sequence is 13 residues long. The germline V gene has CDR1 MGHDK and CDR2 SYGVNS. The CDR3 DNA reads as TGTGCCAGCAGTGTCTCAGTCGACTACGAGCAGTACTTC. It yields the protein CASSVSVDYEQYF.

The chain employs TRBV25-1 and TRBJ1-2; D unclear. With 6 bases removed from V and 7 bases from J, the gap between germline ends came to 21 bases. The CDR3 sequence is 15 residues long. From germline, CDR1 is MGHDK and CDR2 SYGVNS. CDR3 sequence: CASSPTSAMKAGYTF. CDR3 DNA sequence: TGTGCCAGCAGCCCTACCAGCGCCATGAAGGCTGGCTACACCTTC.

This clonotype has ten or more counts. The V and J genes are TRBV4-2 and TRBJ2-5, with D possibly being TRBD1 or TRBD2 (5 bases each). CDR1 and CDR2 (germline): LGHNA, YNFKEQ. CDR3 length equals 15 residues. Trimming removed 0 bases from V and 5 bases from J, with 13 bases in between. CDR3 sequence: CASSQDRGTRETQYF. Written as DNA, the CDR3 is TGTGCCAGCAGCCAAGATCGGGGCACCAGGGAGACCCAGTACTTC.

This chain joins TRBV13 and TRBJ2-3; D is perhaps TRBD2 (5 bases). The CDR3 extends over 14 amino acids. Deletions cut 2 bases from V and 1 base from J, with 7 bases between. The germline CDR1 and CDR2 sequences are PRHDT and FYEKMQ (reference sequence). The CDR3 region has the DNA TGTGCCAGCAGCTTACCCGGGGGCACAGATACGCAGTATTTT. This gives the protein CASSLPGGTDTQYF.

This clonotype was seen ten or more times. V is TRBV2 and J is TRBJ2-5, with 8 nucleotides matching TRBD1. Germline V gives CDR1 SNHLY, CDR2 FYNNEI. The junction had 8 bases not matched to a gene; V was cut back by 8 bases and J by 3 bases. The CDR3 extends over 14 amino acids. The CDR3 spells CASQAGTGKETQYF. In DNA, the CDR3 is TGTGCCAGCCAAGCCGGGACAGGCAAAGAGACCCAGTACTTC.

This sequence joins TRBV27 and TRBJ2-7, with a tentative D call TRBD1 (7 bases). Trimming pared 5 bases from V and 0 bases from J, leaving 14 bases between. Germline V gene sequence: CDR1 MNHEY, CDR2 SMNVEV (reference sequence). The CDR3 spans 15 residues. CDR3 nucleotides: TGTGCCAGCAGTCGGGGGAAGGGGGCCTCCTACGAGCAGTACTTC. Its translation: CASSRGKGASYEQYF.

The chain recombines TRBV5-4 with TRBJ1-4, with TRBD1 matching 8 bases. This CDR3 is 14 amino acids long. The V gene end was trimmed by 4 bases and the J gene end by 5 bases; junction bases not matched to a gene: 4. From germline, CDR1 is SGHNT and CDR2 YYREEE (reference sequence). The CDR3 DNA sequence: TGTGCCAGCAGCGTAAGGACAGGGAATGAAAAACTGTTTTTT. Translating it yields CASSVRTGNEKLFF.

The chain carries TRBV2 and TRBJ1-4; D might be TRBD1 (6 bases). The ends were cut back, 4 bases at V and 8 bases at J, with 20 bases in the middle. The germline V gene encodes CDR1 SNHLY and CDR2 FYNNEI. The CDR3 covers 16 residues. The chain's CDR3 is CASSVRGSPLGEKLFF. CDR3 coding DNA: TGTGCCAGCAGTGTCAGGGGTTCCCCGCTAGGGGAAAAACTGTTTTTT.

This clonotype was observed at least ten times. This chain uses TRBV29-1 with TRBJ2-5; D gene ambiguous. V was shortened by 0 bases and J by 5 bases, with 7 bases between the two germline ends. The CDR3 sequence is 12 residues long. Germline CDR1 SQVTM, CDR2 ANQGSEA. DNA for the CDR3: TGCAGCGTTGAAGATCTCTGGGAGACCCAGTACTTC. Encoded protein: CSVEDLWETQYF.

In its sample, this clonotype was seen a few times. The chain employs TRBV12-3 or TRBV12-4 and TRBJ1-5; 7 positions match TRBD1. The trim removed 6 bases at V and 4 bases at J, leaving 12 bases unmatched. The length of the CDR3 is 16 residues. The CDR3 DNA is TGTGCCAGCAGCTGGCACCGGGACAGTAAAAATCAGCCCCAGCATTTT. Its protein product is CASSWHRDSKNQPQHF.

This clonotype was picked up many times. The chain uses TRBV10-1 and TRBJ1-3; D remains unclear. Germline-derived CDR1 and CDR2 are WNHNN and SYGVQD (reference sequence). Trimming stripped 7 bases from V and 0 bases from J, with 7 bases between. The CDR3 totals 13 residues. CDR3 sequence (DNA): TGCGCCAGCACTGGAGACTCTGGAAACACCATATATTTT. It specifies CASTGDSGNTIYF.

This clonotype was recorded only once. This sequence joins TRBV25-1 and TRBJ1-3, with D unresolved. Trimming cost V 11 bases and J 0 bases, with 11 bases left between them. Germline V CDR1 and CDR2: MGHDK, SYGVNS. This CDR3 has 13 residues. The CDR3 bases are TGTGCCTGGCAAGCCCTCTCTGGAAACACCATATATTTT. Translating it yields CAWQALSGNTIYF.

This clonotype was detected only a few times. The CDR3 sequence is CASSSGTNPYEQYF. The CDR3 DNA sequence: TGTGCCAGCAGTTCCGGGACAAACCCCTACGAGCAGTACTTC. V is TRBV12-3 or TRBV12-4 and J is TRBJ2-7, with a weak D call TRBD1 (6 bases). The CDR3 spans 14 residues. V lost 4 bases, J lost 2 bases, and 12 bases lay in between.

This clonotype was seen ten or more times. The genes are TRBV7-2 and TRBJ1-4; tentative D call: TRBD1 (5 bases). V lost 1 base and J lost 8, with 14 bases in between. The CDR3 spans 15 residues. Germline V gene sequence: CDR1 SGHTA, CDR2 FQGNSA. This CDR3 reads CASSLVRGSGEKLFF. In nucleotides, the CDR3 is TGTGCCAGCAGCTTAGTTAGGGGATCAGGAGAAAAACTGTTTTTT.

The chain uses TRBV29-1 and TRBJ2-5; 7 bases match TRBD2. Germline V gene lookup returns CDR1 SQVTM and CDR2 ANQGSEA. This CDR3 is 13 amino acids long. The junction had 5 bases not matched to a gene; V was cut back by 4 bases and J by 3 bases. As DNA, the CDR3 is TGCAGCGTTGTAGGCAGCGGGGAAGAGACCCAGTACTTC. This sequence encodes CSVVGSGEETQYF.

The chain employs TRBV6-6 and TRBJ2-3; a weak D match, TRBD2 (5 bases). V was shortened by 10 bases and J by 2 bases, with 19 bases between the two germline ends. There are 15 residues in the CDR3. CDR1 and CDR2 from the germline V gene are MNHNY and SVGAGI (reference sequence). CDR3 protein: CATRDLVGSTDTQYF. CDR3 DNA sequence: TGTGCCACACGGGATCTCGTGGGGTCCACAGATACGCAGTATTTT.

This clonotype was recorded many times. The rearrangement links TRBV25-1 to TRBJ1-1; D is unclear. Germline lookup yields CDR1 MGHDK and CDR2 SYGVNS. V lost 0 bases and J lost 4, with 6 bases in between. This CDR3 is built from 13 residues. The CDR3 loop is CASSEYEGTEAFF. The DNA for the CDR3 is TGTGCCAGCAGTGAATACGAAGGCACTGAAGCTTTCTTT.

This clonotype was detected only a few times. This chain links TRBV12-3 or TRBV12-4 with TRBJ2-5; a weak D match, TRBD2 (6 bases). The length of the CDR3 is 16 residues. Trimming removed 6 bases from V and 5 bases from J, with 22 bases in between. This CDR3 reads CASSKGARDFLETQYF. The CDR3 DNA reads as TGTGCCAGCAGCAAAGGGGCCCGGGACTTTCTCGAGACCCAGTACTTC.

The chain couples TRBV5-1 to TRBJ1-2; D call uncertain. Deletions cut 4 bases from V and 5 bases from J, with 15 bases between. The V gene's germline CDR1 is SGHRS and CDR2 YFSETQ. This CDR3 is 14 amino acids long. The CDR3 here is CASSPDPGKYGYTF. CDR3 DNA: TGCGCCAGCAGCCCGGACCCAGGAAAATATGGCTACACCTTC.

CDR3 in amino acids: CASSPIQGNTIYF. DNA of the CDR3: TGTGCCAGCAGCCCTATACAGGGAAACACCATATATTTT. This rearrangement joins TRBV6-6 to TRBJ1-3; D ambiguous. The CDR3 extends over 13 amino acids. V lost 6 bases and J 4 bases, leaving 10 bases between the germline ends. Per the germline V gene, CDR1 is MNHNY and CDR2 is SVGAGI (reference sequence).

This clonotype turned up a few times. The J gene is TRBJ2-7, the V gene TRBV4-1; 7 bases map to TRBD1. Germline lookup yields CDR1 MGHRA and CDR2 YSYEKL. The CDR3 totals 15 residues. The junction had 9 bases not matched to a gene; V was cut back by 4 bases and J by 3 bases. For the CDR3, the DNA is TGCGCCAGCAGCCGCGACAGGGCGGGCGTCTACGAGCAGTACTTC. Translating it yields CASSRDRAGVYEQYF.

Worth noting for this clonotype: The junction shows a germline mismatch at one end, possibly a read error. The chain has TRBV7-9 and TRBJ2-7; the D is unclear. Germline loops: CDR1 SEHNR, CDR2 FQNEAQ (reference sequence). The CDR3 sequence is 14 residues long. The CDR3 here is CAGSTRSSLNEQYF. The CDR3, as DNA: TGTGCCGGCAGCACCAGGTCCTCCCTGAACGAGCAGTACTTC.

About this clonotype: Lacking the conserved final phenylalanine or tryptophan, this CDR3 likely reflects a read error. The rearrangement joins TRBV5-4 to TRBJ1-1; 7 nucleotides align to TRBD1. Trimming at V came to 2 bases and at J to 8 bases, leaving 3 bases not matched to a gene. There are 12 residues in the CDR3. Germline assignment: CDR1 SGHNT and CDR2 YYREEE (reference sequence). The CDR3 spells CASSFPDREAFL. CDR3 in DNA: TGTGCCAGCAGCTTTCCGGACAGGGAAGCTTTCCTT.

This clonotype appeared many times. The chain uses TRBV6-5 and TRBJ1-2; the D is unclear. CDR3 length: 11 residues. V was clipped by 7 bases and J by 7 bases, with 10 bases between them. CDR1 and CDR2 from the germline V gene are MNHEY and SVGAGI. CDR3 nucleotide sequence: TGTGCCAGCACCCCAGACACTGGCTACACCTTC. Translating gives CASTPDTGYTF.